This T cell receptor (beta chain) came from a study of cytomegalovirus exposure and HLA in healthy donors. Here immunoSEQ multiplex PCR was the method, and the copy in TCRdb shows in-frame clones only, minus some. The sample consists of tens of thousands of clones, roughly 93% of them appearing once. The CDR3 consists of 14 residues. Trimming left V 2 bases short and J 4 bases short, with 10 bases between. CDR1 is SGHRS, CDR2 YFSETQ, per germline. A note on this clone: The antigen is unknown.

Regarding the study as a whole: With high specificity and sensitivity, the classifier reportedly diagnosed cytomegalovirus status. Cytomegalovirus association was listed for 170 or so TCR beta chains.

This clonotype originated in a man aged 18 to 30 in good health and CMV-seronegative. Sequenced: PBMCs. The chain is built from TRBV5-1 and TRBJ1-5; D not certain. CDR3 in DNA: TGCGCCAGCAGCTTATTCGGGGAGAATCAGCCCCAGCATTTT. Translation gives CASSLFGENQPQHF. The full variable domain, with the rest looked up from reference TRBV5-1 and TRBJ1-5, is KAGVTQTPRYLIKTRGQQVTLSCSPISGHRSVSWYQQTPGQGLQFLFEYFSETQRNKGNFPGRFSGRQFSNSRSEMNVSTLELGDSALYLCASSLFGENQPQHFGDGTRLSIL.